This TCR beta chain was sequenced for a study of T-cell reconstitution after alpha-beta-depleted transplantation in children. Researchers prepared the TCRbeta library using unique molecular identifiers, the study reports. TCRdb reprocessed the PCR reads via MiXCR and lists one record per CDR3 protein. The top ten hold 28% of the sample, which has around 960,000 distinct CDR3 sequences, about 29% seen once. Germline assignment: CDR1 SNHLY and CDR2 FYNNEI. CDR3 length: 16 residues. Trimming shortened V by 3 bases and J by 4 bases, and 18 bases separated the two germline ends. This clonotype originated in a boy under two years old who had a stem cell transplant for SCID, so the T cells may come from the graft donor. Sequences were derived from PBMCs, mostly from graft donor cells, sampled 360 days after TCRalphabeta/CD19-depleted stem cell transplant. This chain connects TRBV2 to TRBJ2-5; possibly TRBD2 for D (7 bases). CDR3 DNA: TGTGCCAGCAGTGAGATAGGGGGGGGCTTCAGAGAGACCCAGTACTTC. Its protein is CASSEIGGGFRETQYF.